Listed below are T cell receptor beta chains from one sample, sequenced in a study of CD8+ T cells in alopecia areata. TCRdb keeps only in-frame clones here, not all; method: immunoSEQ multiplex PCR. Among approximately 150,000 clones listed, around 51% were seen once. The input for sequencing was CD4+ T cells sorted from blood, taken at week 0. The receptors stem from a human donor with alopecia areata. Each CDR3 is given with its conserved first and last residue. A D gene is named only where the DNA matches it firmly. The size field is filled for only some rows; it gives once, few, many or a size class.

j_call v_call d_call clone_size cdr3_aa cdr3_nt
TRBJ2-5 TRBV6-6 NA NA CASSPPVGLETQYF TGTGCCAGCAGTCCCCCGGTGGGCTTAGAGACCCAGTACTTC
TRBJ2-7 TRBV4-2 TRBD1 NA CASSQDATGGVREQYF TGTGCCAGCAGCCAAGACGCGACAGGGGGCGTGCGCGAGCAGTACTTC
TRBJ2-7 TRBV7-9 TRBD2 NA CASSAGLHYEQYF TGTGCCAGCAGCGCGGGACTACACTACGAGCAGTACTTC
TRBJ1-2 TRBV29-1 TRBD1 NA CSVGQDYGYTF TGCAGCGTCGGACAGGACTATGGCTACACCTTC
TRBJ2-7 TRBV15 NA NA CATSRAAGSEQYF TGTGCCACCAGCAGAGCCGCGGGGTCCGAGCAGTACTTC
TRBJ2-7 TRBV6-6 TRBD1 NA CASNKGGTAYEQYF TGTGCCAGCAACAAAGGTGGGACAGCCTACGAGCAGTACTTC
TRBJ2-2 TRBV19 NA NA CASKDEQLSGELFF TGTGCCAGTAAGGACGAGCAGCTCAGCGGGGAGCTGTTTTTT
TRBJ2-5 TRBV7-2 NA NA CASSPMRKETQYF TGTGCCAGCAGCCCTATGAGAAAAGAGACCCAGTACTTC
TRBJ2-2 TRBV2 NA NA CATAAGVKVSGELFF TGTGCCACCGCTGCAGGGGTTAAGGTGTCCGGGGAGCTGTTTTTT
TRBJ2-5 TRBV28 TRBD2 NA CASSFDGRAEETQYF TGTGCCAGCAGTTTCGACGGGAGGGCCGAAGAGACCCAGTACTTC
TRBJ2-5 TRBV11-2 TRBD2 few CASSLGLAGGPGETQYF TGTGCCAGCAGCCTGGGACTAGCGGGAGGGCCTGGGGAGACCCAGTACTTC
TRBJ2-3 TRBV5-4 TRBD1 NA CASSSRPGQGIDTQYF TGTGCCAGCAGCTCCCGTCCGGGACAGGGAATAGATACGCAGTATTTT
TRBJ1-2 TRBV9 TRBD1 NA CASTREDRASYGYTF TGTGCCAGCACCAGAGAGGACAGGGCGAGCTATGGCTACACCTTC
TRBJ2-2 TRBV6-5 TRBD2 NA CASRTSRDTGELFF TGTGCCAGCCGGACTAGCCGGGACACCGGGGAGCTGTTTTTT
TRBJ2-5 TRBV6-1 NA NA CASSTGTAIRETQYF TGTGCCAGCAGCACCGGGACGGCGATTAGGGAGACCCAGTACTTC
TRBJ2-1 TRBV7-3 TRBD1 few CASSPQGESRNEQFF TGTGCCAGCAGCCCGCAGGGGGAGTCGCGGAATGAGCAGTTCTTC
TRBJ2-1 TRBV7-3 TRBD1 NA CASSLWGTDPYNEQFF TGTGCCAGCAGCTTATGGGGGACAGATCCCTACAATGAGCAGTTCTTC
TRBJ2-1 TRBV7-7 TRBD1 NA CASSLVGRTGEQFF TGTGCCAGCAGCTTAGTAGGCCGGACAGGGGAGCAGTTCTTC
TRBJ2-1 TRBV9 NA NA CASTDSVNEQFF TGTGCCAGCACAGATTCCGTCAATGAGCAGTTCTTC
TRBJ2-2 TRBV5-1 TRBD2 few CASSLELAGGSGELFF TGCGCCAGCAGCTTGGAGCTAGCGGGAGGATCCGGGGAGCTGTTTTTT
TRBJ2-7 TRBV10-3 NA NA CAIRGRAALEQYF TGTGCCATCAGAGGCAGGGCTGCCCTCGAGCAGTACTTC
TRBJ2-1 TRBV9 NA NA CASSAGLEQFF TGTGCCAGCAGTGCAGGGTTAGAGCAGTTCTTC
TRBJ2-3 TRBV30 TRBD2 NA CAWSVSGGRAATQYF TGTGCCTGGAGTGTGTCCGGCGGGAGGGCCGCTACGCAGTATTTT
TRBJ1-2 TRBV30 NA NA CAWTQGYGYTF TGTGCCTGGACTCAGGGCTATGGCTACACCTTC
TRBJ2-7 TRBV15 TRBD2 NA CATSTTSGRTYEQYF TGTGCCACCAGCACTACTAGCGGCAGGACCTACGAGCAGTACTTC
TRBJ2-5 TRBV5-1 NA NA CASSLAGQGVETQYF TGCGCCAGCAGCTTAGCGGGTCAGGGAGTTGAGACCCAGTACTTC
TRBJ2-7 TRBV29-1 TRBD1 NA CSVTTGFYEQYF TGCAGCGTTACGACAGGGTTCTACGAGCAGTACTTC
TRBJ2-7 TRBV29-1 NA few CSVVGVGEQYF TGCAGCGTTGTGGGGGTAGGCGAGCAGTACTTC
TRBJ2-3 TRBV4-3 NA few CASSQVFSDTQYF TGCGCCAGCAGCCAAGTTTTTTCAGATACGCAGTATTTT
TRBJ2-5 TRBV5-1 NA few CASNSGGGETQYF TGCGCCAGCAATTCCGGGGGCGGAGAGACCCAGTACTTC
TRBJ2-7 TRBV29-1 NA NA CSVGKSGSSYEQYF TGCAGCGTTGGGAAAAGCGGCAGCTCCTACGAGCAGTACTTC
TRBJ2-3 TRBV2 NA few CASKRDTDTQYF TGTGCCAGCAAGAGAGACACAGATACGCAGTATTTT
TRBJ2-5 TRBV29-1 NA once CSVYPTRGTQYF TGCAGCGTTTACCCGACTAGGGGGACCCAGTACTTC
TRBJ2-7 TRBV5-1 NA NA CASSFSGAGDDEQYF TGCGCCAGCAGCTTCTCCGGGGCAGGGGATGACGAGCAGTACTTC
TRBJ2-1 TRBV4-3 TRBD2 NA CASSRRLAGGGHNEQFF TGCGCCAGCAGCCGCAGACTAGCGGGGGGTGGGCACAATGAGCAGTTCTTC
TRBJ2-3 TRBV30 TRBD2 NA CAWSRSSGMAPPQYF TGTGCCTGGAGTAGGTCTAGCGGGATGGCTCCTCCGCAGTATTTT
TRBJ2-6 TRBV7-3 TRBD1 NA CASSPRGQGASGANVLTF TGTGCCAGCAGCCCCCGGGGACAGGGGGCGTCTGGGGCCAACGTCCTGACTTTC
TRBJ2-1 TRBV30 TRBD1 NA CAWMGDRGIYNEQFF TGTGCCTGGATGGGGGACAGGGGGATCTACAATGAGCAGTTCTTC
TRBJ2-3 TRBV28 TRBD1 NA CASGFTPGGRGQGDTQYF TGTGCCAGCGGATTCACTCCTGGGGGCAGGGGGCAAGGTGATACGCAGTATTTT
TRBJ2-4 TRBV28 NA few CASSLAGQGGNIQYF TGTGCCAGCAGTTTAGCGGGCCAGGGCGGAAACATTCAGTACTTC
TRBJ2-1 TRBV7-2 TRBD2 few CASSPGRTSAYNEQFF TGTGCCAGCAGCCCCGGACGGACTAGCGCGTACAATGAGCAGTTCTTC
TRBJ2-7 TRBV15 TRBD1 NA CATSRSGTGPYEQYF TGTGCCACCAGCAGATCCGGGACAGGACCTTACGAGCAGTACTTC
TRBJ2-6 TRBV7-2 NA few CASQTSGANVLTF TGTGCCAGCCAAACCTCTGGGGCCAACGTCCTGACTTTC
TRBJ2-1 TRBV29-1 NA NA CSVEGSNEQFF TGCAGCGTTGAGGGGAGCAATGAGCAGTTCTTC
TRBJ1-5 TRBV30 NA NA CAWSARGNQPQHF TGTGCCTGGAGTGCAAGGGGGAATCAGCCCCAGCATTTT
TRBJ2-1 TRBV29-1 NA NA CSGLQGYNEQFF TGCAGCGGCCTCCAGGGATACAATGAGCAGTTCTTC
TRBJ2-7 TRBV19 NA NA CASKQQGPYEQYF TGTGCCAGTAAGCAACAGGGTCCCTACGAGCAGTACTTC
TRBJ2-1 TRBV30 NA NA CAWSVRYRTDNEQFF TGTGCCTGGAGTGTACGTTACAGGACCGACAATGAGCAGTTCTTC
TRBJ1-1 TRBV27 NA NA CASSLRGGNTEAFF TGTGCCAGCAGTCTAAGGGGTGGGAACACTGAAGCTTTCTTT